The 25 T cell receptor beta chains given below trace back to one sample, sequenced in a study of identical twins. Using its own MiXCR run on the 5' RACE reads, TCRdb lists one record per CDR3 protein. The table lists 210,000 or so distinct CDR3 sequences, 15% to 20% of them singletons, with 35% to 45% in the top ten. These data also featured in a second study, about T cells expressing NK-cell markers.

The specimen was CD8+ T cells sorted from blood. The receptors derive from a woman between 18 and 30 years old in good health.

This chain uses TRBV15 with TRBJ2-6, with D possibly being TRBD2 (6 bases). Trimming removed 5 bases at V and 0 bases at J, with 23 bases between. Germline V gene sequence: CDR1 LNHNV, CDR2 YYDKDF (reference sequence). The CDR3 is 20 amino acids. CDR3 nucleotide sequence: TGTGCCACCAGCCCCCGGTGGGGGAGCGGGCCCCACTCTGGGGCCAACGTCCTGACTTTC. Translated, it gives CATSPRWGSGPHSGANVLTF.

This clonotype occurred a few times. The J gene is TRBJ2-1, the V gene TRBV15; a possible D gene is TRBD1 (7 bases). CDR3 size: 14 residues. The V gene's germline CDR1 is LNHNV and CDR2 YYDKDF (reference sequence). The V end was cut by 5 bases, the J end by 4 bases, with 12 bases between. The CDR3 protein is CATSEEGAYNEQFF. As DNA, the CDR3 is TGTGCCACCAGCGAGGAGGGGGCTTACAATGAGCAGTTCTTC.

This chain joins TRBV7-9 and TRBJ2-7, with D possibly TRBD2 on 7 matching bases. Germline CDR1 SEHNR, CDR2 FQNEAQ (reference sequence). The CDR3 has 15 residues. The ends were cut back, 5 bases at V and 6 bases at J, with 20 bases in the middle. Here the CDR3 DNA reads TGTGCCAGCAGCGGGGGGGCTGGGGAATTGGGCGAGCAGTACTTC. Translated: CASSGGAGELGEQYF.

This clonotype was observed a handful of times. CDR3 bases: TGTGCCAGCAGCACGGATCCCACAGATACGCAGTATTTT. It translates to CASSTDPTDTQYF. This rearrangement joins TRBV7-2 to TRBJ2-3; no reliable D call. The CDR3 contains 13 residues. Trimming took 5 bases from V and 2 from J, leaving 8 bases between them. Germline CDR1 reads SGHTA; CDR2 reads FQGNSA.

The sample holds a few counts of this clonotype. This rearrangement joins TRBV7-9 to TRBJ2-1; D gene ambiguous. Trimming pared 1 base from V and 6 bases from J, leaving 7 bases between. This CDR3 contains 13 residues. Germline CDR1 is SEHNR and CDR2 is FQNEAQ (reference sequence). CDR3 DNA: TGTGCCAGCAGCTTAGAAAAGCCCAATGAGCAGTTCTTC. Its translation is CASSLEKPNEQFF.

This clonotype occurred a few times. J is TRBJ2-7 and V is TRBV7-9; no firm D call. V lost 3 bases and J 1 base, leaving 7 bases between the germline ends. Looked up from germline, CDR1 is SEHNR and CDR2 is FQNEAQ (reference sequence). The CDR3 is 13 amino acids. CDR3 coding DNA: TGTGCCAGCAGCTTTCCCCTTTCCTACGAGCAGTACTTC. This codes for CASSFPLSYEQYF.

This clonotype was counted between two and nine times. The chain is built from TRBV14 and TRBJ2-5; a possible D gene is TRBD2 (5 bases). Trimming removed 6 bases from V and 5 bases from J, with 10 bases in between. Germline V gene lookup returns CDR1 SGHDN and CDR2 FVKESK. This CDR3 region has 12 residues. Here the CDR3 DNA reads TGTGCCAGCAGTCTGTCGGGGGAGACCCAGTACTTC. It yields the protein CASSLSGETQYF.

The chain employs TRBV5-6 and TRBJ1-1; D is unclear. CDR3 size: 14 residues. Germline CDR1 and CDR2: SGHDT and YYEEEE. V was pared by 4 bases and J by 1 base, with 11 bases between. CDR3 residues: CASSLRVTNTEAFF. CDR3 nucleotide sequence: TGTGCCAGCAGCCTGAGGGTAACGAACACTGAAGCTTTCTTT.

The CDR3 loop is CASRDRYTNYGYTF. The CDR3 DNA sequence: TGTGCCAGCAGGGACAGATATACTAACTATGGCTACACCTTC. This rearrangement joins TRBV3-1 to TRBJ1-2; D might be TRBD1 (6 bases). CDR1 and CDR2 (germline): LGHDT, YNNKEL (reference sequence). This CDR3 contains 14 residues. Deletions cut 6 bases from V and 0 bases from J, with 11 bases between.

J is TRBJ2-1 and V is TRBV9, with TRBD2 identical over 8 bases. CDR3 length equals 15 residues. The germline gives CDR1 SGDLS, CDR2 YYNGEE. J lost 7 bases, V lost 0 bases, and 6 bases had no gene match. Here the CDR3 DNA reads TGTGCCAGCAGCGTAGACGGGAGGGAGGGAAATGAGCAGTTCTTC. This translates into CASSVDGREGNEQFF.

This clonotype was seen a handful of times. The chain links TRBV28 to TRBJ2-7; possibly TRBD1 for D (5 bases). Trimming took 7 bases from V and 1 from J, leaving 11 bases between them. CDR3 length equals 13 residues. Germline loops: CDR1 MDHEN, CDR2 SYDVKM. DNA for the CDR3: TGTGCCAGCAATCCGCCAGGGTCCTACGAGCAGTACTTC. Protein product: CASNPPGSYEQYF. Based on the CDR3 plus reference TRBV28 and TRBJ2-7, the full variable domain is DVKVTQSSRYLVKRTGEKVFLECVQDMDHENMFWYRQDPGLGLRLIYFSYDVKMKEKGDIPEGYSVSREKKERFSLILESASTNQTSMYLCASNPPGSYEQYFGPGTRLTVT.

V and J are TRBV20-1 and TRBJ2-1; D remains unclear. The CDR3 has 11 amino acids. Germline V gene lookup returns CDR1 DFQATT and CDR2 SNEGSKA (reference sequence). Trimming shortened V by 7 bases and J by 4 bases, and 8 bases separated the two germline ends. The CDR3 sequence is CSVSVYNEQFF. For the CDR3, the DNA is TGCAGTGTGTCGGTATACAATGAGCAGTTCTTC.

This clonotype was seen more than once but under ten times. V is TRBV3-1 and J is TRBJ2-3; D is undetermined. V lost 1 base and J 3 bases, leaving 8 bases between the germline ends. CDR1 is LGHDT, CDR2 YNNKEL, per germline (reference sequence). The CDR3 spans 14 residues. CDR3 nucleotides: TGTGCCAGCAGCCAAGGGTTGACGACAGATACGCAGTATTTT. Amino acid sequence: CASSQGLTTDTQYF.

This clonotype occurred a few times. The chain has TRBV6-1 and TRBJ2-1, with D tentatively TRBD2 (6 bases). Germline assignment: CDR1 MNHNS and CDR2 SASEGT. V was shortened by 9 bases and J by 3 bases, with 12 bases between the two germline ends. The CDR3 contains 13 residues. The CDR3 region is CASGLFVYNEQFF. The CDR3, as DNA: TGTGCCAGTGGACTATTTGTCTACAATGAGCAGTTCTTC.

The V and J genes are TRBV7-9 and TRBJ1-5; tentatively, D is TRBD1 (5 bases). The ends were cut back, 5 bases at V and 2 bases at J, with 10 bases in the middle. CDR1 SEHNR and CDR2 FQNEAQ come from the germline V gene (reference sequence). The CDR3 spans 14 residues. The CDR3 reads CASSQDSGNQPQHF. The CDR3 DNA follows: TGTGCCAGCAGCCAAGACAGTGGCAATCAGCCCCAGCATTTT.

This chain connects TRBV12-5 to TRBJ2-5; D perhaps matches TRBD2 (6 bases). Germline lookup yields CDR1 LGHNT and CDR2 FRNRAP. Trimming took off 8 bases at V and 9 bases at J, with 13 bases between the two ends. CDR3 length: 11 residues. The CDR3 DNA follows: TGTGCTAGTTCCTGGGAGGCTTCCCAGTACTTC. The encoded protein is CASSWEASQYF. Looking up the rest from reference TRBV12-5 and TRBJ2-5 gives the full variable domain: DARVTQTPRHKVTEMGQEVTMRCQPILGHNTVFWYRQTMMQGLELLAYFRNRAPLDDSGMPKDRFSAEMPDATLATLKIQPSEPRDSAVYFCASSWEASQYFGPGTRLLVL.

This clonotype has just a few counts. The chain uses TRBV7-8 and TRBJ2-5; TRBD2 agrees at 11 bases. The J segment lost 7 bases and the V segment lost 6 bases, leaving 10 bases of the junction unmatched. Germline assignment: CDR1 SGHVS and CDR2 FQNEAQ. The CDR3 totals 15 residues. Written as DNA, the CDR3 is TGTGCCAGCAGTCCACTAGCGGGGGCTACTAGGACCCAGTACTTC. Translation gives CASSPLAGATRTQYF.

This clonotype was seen many times. The rearrangement joins TRBV5-6 to TRBJ2-2; D is unresolved. V dropped 0 bases and J dropped 10 bases, with 10 bases sitting between them. The CDR3 loop spans 13 amino acids. CDR1 is SGHDT and CDR2 is YYEEEE in the germline V gene. Written as DNA, the CDR3 is TGTGCCAGCAGCTTGGTCCTAGAGGAGGAGCTGTTTTTT. This translates into CASSLVLEEELFF. Full variable domain (outside the CDR3, taken from reference TRBV5-6 and TRBJ2-2): DAGVTQSPTHLIKTRGQQVTLRCSPKSGHDTVSWYQQALGQGPQFIFQYYEEEERQRGNFPDRFSGHQFPNYSSELNVNALLLGDSALYLCASSLVLEEELFFGEGSRLTVL.

V is TRBV7-6 and J is TRBJ2-2; no definite D call. V was cut by 4 bases and J by 6 bases, with 9 bases left in between. Germline CDR1 SGHVS, CDR2 FNYEAQ. The CDR3 has 13 amino acids. The CDR3 sequence is CASSWTASGELFF. The CDR3 DNA reads as TGTGCCAGCAGCTGGACGGCGTCCGGGGAGCTGTTTTTT. Variable domain in full (rest from reference TRBV7-6 and TRBJ2-2): GAGVSQSPRYKVTKRGQDVALRCDPISGHVSLYWYRQALGQGPEFLTYFNYEAQQDKSGLPNDRFSAERPEGSISTLTIQRTEQRDSAMYRCASSWTASGELFFGEGSRLTVL.

As DNA, the CDR3 is TGTGCCAGCAGCCCCCCAGGGGGGCACTACGAGCAGTACTTC. Its translation: CASSPPGGHYEQYF. The chain carries TRBV7-9 and TRBJ2-7; tentatively, D is TRBD1 (7 bases). Germline CDR1 SEHNR, CDR2 FQNEAQ (reference sequence). The CDR3 is made up of 14 amino acids. V lost 5 bases to trimming and J lost 3 bases, with 14 bases between them.

This chain connects TRBV13 to TRBJ2-2, with no clear D. Trimming pared 5 bases from V and 9 bases from J, leaving 16 bases between. Germline V gives CDR1 PRHDT, CDR2 FYEKMQ (reference sequence). CDR3 length: 14 residues. CDR3 sequence reads: CASSPRLGARELFF. DNA for the CDR3: TGTGCCAGCAGCCCCAGACTGGGCGCCAGGGAGCTGTTTTTT.

This clonotype was recorded many times. The chain is built from TRBV6-4 and TRBJ2-1; D may be TRBD1 (6 bases). Germline V CDR1 and CDR2: MRHNA, SNTAGT. The CDR3 consists of 15 residues. V lost 6 bases and J 9 bases, leaving 21 bases between the germline ends. The CDR3 is CASSHTEGEGGEQFF. The CDR3, as DNA: TGTGCCAGCAGCCATACAGAAGGGGAAGGGGGTGAGCAGTTCTTC.

This clonotype has a count of ten or more. The genes are TRBV18 and TRBJ2-2; D uncertain. Germline lookup yields CDR1 KGHSH and CDR2 LQKENI. V lost 5 bases to trimming and J lost 4 bases, with 2 bases between them. This CDR3 region has 11 residues. CDR3: CASSITGELFF. CDR3 bases: TGTGCCAGCTCAATCACCGGGGAGCTGTTTTTT. The full variable domain, its missing parts supplied by reference TRBV18 and TRBJ2-2, is NAGVMQNPRHLVRRRGQEARLRCSPMKGHSHVYWYRQLPEEGLKFMVYLQKENIIDESGMPKERFSAEFPKEGPSILRIQQVVRGDSAAYFCASSITGELFFGEGSRLTVL.

This clonotype came up a few times. The rearrangement uses TRBV9 and TRBJ2-1, with 12 bases identical to TRBD2. CDR3 length: 18 amino acids. V lost 0 bases and J lost 8; bases outside the gene matches: 12. CDR1 SGDLS and CDR2 YYNGEE come from the germline V gene. DNA of the CDR3: TGTGCCAGCAGCGTAGAATCGGGGCTAGCGGGGGGGTTCGATGAGCAGTTCTTC. This encodes CASSVESGLAGGFDEQFF.

There are a few counts of this clonotype. The chain joins TRBV2 to TRBJ1-1; D unresolved. The V gene's germline CDR1 is SNHLY and CDR2 FYNNEI. Deletions cut 7 bases from V and 1 base from J, with 7 bases between. The CDR3 is made up of 12 amino acids. The CDR3 loop reads CASMGRNTEAFF. The CDR3 nucleotides are TGTGCCAGCATGGGCCGGAACACTGAAGCTTTCTTT.